Each of the 25 T cell receptor beta chains below was sequenced from the same sample in a study of CD8+ T cells in alopecia areata. As the sequencing template, cDNA was produced by extracting RNA and reverse transcribing it. The repertoire was sequenced with immunoSEQ multiplex PCR; TCRdb's copy has only in-frame clones and lacks some. The profile shows some 110,000 clones, around 61% of them singletons. The source material was CD4+ T cells sorted from blood. These receptors all come from a human donor in good health.

This clone was counted only a few times. The chain carries TRBV6-5 and TRBJ1-2; D unresolved. With 5 bases removed from V and 9 bases from J, the gap between germline ends came to 22 bases. Germline lookup yields CDR1 MNHEY and CDR2 SVGAGI. The CDR3 has 15 amino acids. For the CDR3, the DNA is TGTGCCAGCAGTCCCCTACCGGGCTCCACCCTTAGCTACACCTTC. Protein: CASSPLPGSTLSYTF.

This clone was seen only a few times. This chain's CDR3 is CASSPAGDGYTF. In DNA form, the CDR3 reads TGTGCCAGCTCACCGGCAGGGGATGGCTACACCTTC. The chain carries TRBV18 and TRBJ1-2; D perhaps matches TRBD1 (6 bases). This CDR3 is 12 amino acids long. CDR1 and CDR2 from the germline V gene are KGHSH and LQKENI. Trimming pared 3 bases from V and 6 bases from J, leaving 8 bases between.

This chain links TRBV29-1 with TRBJ2-1; the D call may be TRBD1 or TRBD2 (5 bases each). Germline V gene lookup returns CDR1 SQVTM and CDR2 ANQGSEA. This CDR3 has 12 residues. The ends were cut back, 4 bases at V and 4 bases at J, with 8 bases in the middle. The CDR3: CSVVWGYNEQFF. The CDR3 DNA sequence: TGCAGCGTTGTGTGGGGGTACAATGAGCAGTTCTTC.

The chain combines TRBV7-8 with TRBJ2-7; possibly TRBD2 for D (5 bases). The ends were cut back, 1 base at V and 3 bases at J, with 10 bases in the middle. Germline V gives CDR1 SGHVS, CDR2 FQNEAQ. The length of the CDR3 is 14 residues. In DNA form, the CDR3 reads TGTGCCAGCAGCTTAGTGGCTAGCAGCTACGAGCAGTACTTC. Residues: CASSLVASSYEQYF.

This clone showed up just once. V and J are TRBV5-4 and TRBJ1-2; no firm D call. V gave up 4 bases and J gave up 2 bases, with 6 bases separating them. The CDR3 totals 12 residues. The germline CDR1 and CDR2 sequences are SGHNT and YYREEE (reference sequence). The CDR3 reads CASSTPNYGYTF. CDR3 bases: TGTGCCAGCAGCACACCAAACTATGGCTACACCTTC.

By share, this clone counts as medium-sized. CDR3 loop: CASSLSGLATDTQYF. The CDR3 DNA reads as TGTGCCAGCAGCTTATCGGGACTAGCTACAGATACGCAGTATTTT. The chain employs TRBV7-2 and TRBJ2-3; 9 positions match TRBD2. Germline values: CDR1 SGHTA, CDR2 FQGNSA. J was trimmed by 3 bases and V by 2 bases; bases with no gene match: 3. CDR3 length: 15 amino acids.

The chain employs TRBV5-1 and TRBJ2-5; TRBD1 aligns across 7 bases. Germline V gene sequence: CDR1 SGHRS, CDR2 YFSETQ. After removal of 4 bases from V and 0 bases from J, the junction contained 6 bases not matched to a gene. The CDR3 length is 15 residues. CDR3 amino acids: CASSPLDRYQETQYF. The CDR3 DNA reads TGCGCCAGCAGCCCCTTGGACAGGTACCAAGAGACCCAGTACTTC.

The rearrangement links TRBV20-1 to TRBJ2-5, with D possibly matching TRBD2 (6 bases). Per germline, CDR1 DFQATT and CDR2 SNEGSKA (reference sequence). There are 10 residues in the CDR3. The CDR3 protein is CAGGVETQYF. The CDR3 DNA sequence: TGCGCAGGCGGGGTCGAGACCCAGTACTTC.

This clone was picked up one time. The V gene is TRBV29-1, the J gene TRBJ2-4; D not certain. Trimming shortened V by 1 base and J by 2 bases, and 12 bases separated the two germline ends. This CDR3 spans 15 amino acids. Germline loops: CDR1 SQVTM, CDR2 ANQGSEA. The CDR3 nucleotides are TGCAGCGTTGAAGGTATAGGGTGGTCCAAAAACATTCAGTACTTC. This translates into CSVEGIGWSKNIQYF.

The rearrangement joins TRBV29-1 to TRBJ2-3; weak D call: TRBD2 (6 bases). V lost 5 bases, J lost 6 bases, and 15 bases lay in between. Germline V lookup: CDR1 SQVTM, CDR2 ANQGSEA. The CDR3 runs to 13 residues. The CDR3 sequence: CSVTGLQKDTQYF. The CDR3 DNA is TGCAGCGTTACGGGACTCCAAAAGGATACGCAGTATTTT.

In regard to this clone: This sample also contains other DNA sequences that code for the same CDR3. V gene TRBV29-1 combines with J gene TRBJ1-1; 9 bases fit TRBD1. This CDR3 is built from 12 residues. CDR1 is SQVTM and CDR2 is ANQGSEA in the germline V gene. V shed 8 bases and J 3 bases; nucleotides not matched to a gene: 4. CDR3 sequence reads: CSSGQGDTEAFF. The DNA of the CDR3 is TGCAGCTCGGGACAGGGTGACACTGAAGCTTTCTTT.

V is TRBV2 and J is TRBJ1-2, with no clear D. CDR3 size: 13 residues. Germline CDR1 reads SNHLY; CDR2 reads FYNNEI. The ends were cut back, 4 bases at V and 7 bases at J, with 13 bases in the middle. As DNA, the CDR3 is TGTGCCAGCAGTGGACGGTCAGGAGGTGGCTACACCTTC. Its translation is CASSGRSGGGYTF.

This clone was counted between two and nine times. V and J are TRBV11-2 and TRBJ2-5; D might be TRBD2 (6 bases). The CDR3 sequence is 15 residues long. Germline V gene lookup returns CDR1 SGHAT and CDR2 FQNNGV. Trimming pared 5 bases from V and 2 bases from J, leaving 15 bases between. Here the CDR3 reads CASSRGTAPQETQYF. CDR3 DNA: TGTGCCAGCAGCCGAGGGACTGCGCCACAAGAGACCCAGTACTTC. Combining the CDR3 with reference TRBV11-2 and TRBJ2-5 gives the whole variable domain EAGVAQSPRYKIIEKRQSVAFWCNPISGHATLYWYQQILGQGPKLLIQFQNNGVVDDSQLPKDRFSAERLKGVDSTLKIQPAKLEDSAVYLCASSRGTAPQETQYFGPGTRLLVL.

The chain has TRBV5-4 and TRBJ2-3, with TRBD2 matching over 11 bases. The V gene's germline CDR1 is SGHNT and CDR2 YYREEE (reference sequence). The CDR3 consists of 16 residues. The V gene end was trimmed by 3 bases and the J gene end by 0 bases; junction bases not matched to a gene: 3. The DNA of the CDR3 is TGTGCCAGCAGCTCCACTAGCGGGAGTAGCACAGATACGCAGTATTTT. This encodes CASSSTSGSSTDTQYF.

This clone was detected only a few times. The gene calls are TRBV7-2 and TRBJ1-4; a possible D gene is TRBD1 (6 bases). V was cut by 4 bases and J by 7 bases, with 13 bases left in between. There are 14 residues in the CDR3. Germline V gene lookup returns CDR1 SGHTA and CDR2 FQGNSA. DNA of the CDR3: TGTGCCAGCAGCTCCGCGGGACATAGTGAAAAACTGTTTTTT. It encodes CASSSAGHSEKLFF.

The V call is TRBV23-1, the J call TRBJ2-7; D possibly corresponds to TRBD1 (6 bases). TRBV23-1 is designated an ORF whose function remains uncertain. CDR3 size: 13 residues. The V gene lost 10 bases and the J gene lost 2 bases, with 15 bases spanning the gap. The CDR3 nucleotides are TGCGCCACCCGGACAGTTCTCCCCTACGAGCAGTACTTC. Its protein product is CATRTVLPYEQYF.

This clone showed up many times. The chain employs TRBV29-1 and TRBJ1-1; perhaps TRBD1 as D (5 bases). Trimming left V 1 base short and J 0 bases short, with 15 bases between. Germline CDR1 and CDR2: SQVTM and ANQGSEA. The CDR3 sequence is 16 residues long. In DNA form, the CDR3 reads TGCAGCGTTGAAGTGTTTAATAAGGGGCTGAACACTGAAGCTTTCTTT. Translated: CSVEVFNKGLNTEAFF. The full variable domain, with the rest looked up from reference TRBV29-1 and TRBJ1-1, is SAVISQKPSRDICQRGTSLTIQCQVDSQVTMMFWYRQQPGQSLTLIATANQGSEATYESGFVIDKFPISRPNLTFSTLTVSNMSPEDSSIYLCSVEVFNKGLNTEAFFGQGTRLTVV.

The V call is TRBV5-6, the J call TRBJ1-1, with 7 bases lining up with TRBD1. V lost 4 bases to trimming and J lost 4 bases; unmatched junction nucleotides: 13. CDR3 length equals 16 residues. Germline CDR1 reads SGHDT; CDR2 reads YYEEEE. The CDR3 protein is CASSLEGQKGSTEAFF. The CDR3 region has the DNA TGTGCCAGCAGCCTGGAGGGACAGAAGGGAAGCACTGAAGCTTTCTTT.

The rearrangement uses TRBV9 and TRBJ1-6; possibly TRBD1 for D (5 bases). Germline V gene sequence: CDR1 SGDLS, CDR2 YYNGEE. CDR3 length: 14 amino acids. V was cut by 4 bases and J by 11 bases, with 16 bases left in between. The CDR3 spells CASSSGDLGTPLHF. The DNA for the CDR3 is TGTGCCAGCAGCTCGGGGGATCTTGGGACACCCCTCCACTTT.

The rearrangement links TRBV29-1 to TRBJ2-7, with 7 positions matching TRBD1. The V gene's germline CDR1 is SQVTM and CDR2 ANQGSEA. The V and J ends lost 7 bases and 4 bases, in that order; junction bases with no gene match: 7. This CDR3 spans 12 amino acids. In nucleotides, the CDR3 is TGCAGCGCCGGACAGGTCTTGTACGAGCAGTACTTC. This gives the protein CSAGQVLYEQYF.

This clone was observed once. J is TRBJ2-2 and V is TRBV29-1; TRBD2 might be the D (6 bases). V gave up 1 base and J gave up 3 bases, with 6 bases separating them. The CDR3 is 13 amino acids. CDR1 and CDR2 (germline): SQVTM, ANQGSEA. Written as DNA, the CDR3 is TGCAGCGTTGAAGGGGGGGACACCGGGGAGCTGTTTTTT. It specifies CSVEGGDTGELFF.

This clone was seen more than once but under ten times. The CDR3 loop is CASSQGAKQETQYF. CDR3 sequence (DNA): TGTGCCAGCAGCCAAGGGGCTAAACAAGAGACCCAGTACTTC. The chain recombines TRBV4-2 with TRBJ2-5; D not certain. CDR1 LGHNA and CDR2 YNFKEQ come from the germline V gene. This CDR3 comprises 14 residues. Trimming took off 1 base at V and 2 bases at J, with 8 bases between the two ends.

The chain employs TRBV4-1 and TRBJ1-6; 7 bases align to TRBD1. CDR1 MGHRA and CDR2 YSYEKL come from the germline V gene. The CDR3 totals 17 residues. V shed 3 bases, J shed 4 bases, and the junction held 9 bases outside the gene matches. In DNA form, the CDR3 reads TGCGCCAGCAGCCATCCAACCGGGACAGCTTATAATTCACCCCTCCACTTT. Protein sequence: CASSHPTGTAYNSPLHF.

The rearrangement uses TRBV7-2 and TRBJ2-6; 8 bases fit TRBD1. Germline V lookup: CDR1 SGHTA, CDR2 FQGNSA. The CDR3 contains 17 residues. Trimming removed 5 bases from V and 4 bases from J; junction bases left unmatched: 10. As DNA, the CDR3 is TGTGCCAGCAGCCGCCGTGAGACAGGGGTCGGGGCCAACGTCCTGACTTTC. Encoded protein: CASSRRETGVGANVLTF.

In the case of this clone: One end of the junction is discordant with germline, which a read error may explain. The chain has TRBV5-6 and TRBJ2-5; tentatively, D is TRBD2 (6 bases). This CDR3 comprises 14 residues. Germline V lookup: CDR1 SGHDT, CDR2 YYEEEE. CDR3 sequence reads: CASSLTGGGETQYF. The CDR3 nucleotides read TGTGCTAGCAGCTTAACCGGGGGAGGCGAGACCCAGTACTTC. The whole variable domain, remainder taken from reference TRBV5-6 and TRBJ2-5, is DAGVTQSPTHLIKTRGQQVTLRCSPKSGHDTVSWYQQALGQGPQFIFQYYEEEERQRGNFPDRFSGHQFPNYSSELNVNALLLGDSALYLCASSLTGGGETQYFGPGTRLLVL.